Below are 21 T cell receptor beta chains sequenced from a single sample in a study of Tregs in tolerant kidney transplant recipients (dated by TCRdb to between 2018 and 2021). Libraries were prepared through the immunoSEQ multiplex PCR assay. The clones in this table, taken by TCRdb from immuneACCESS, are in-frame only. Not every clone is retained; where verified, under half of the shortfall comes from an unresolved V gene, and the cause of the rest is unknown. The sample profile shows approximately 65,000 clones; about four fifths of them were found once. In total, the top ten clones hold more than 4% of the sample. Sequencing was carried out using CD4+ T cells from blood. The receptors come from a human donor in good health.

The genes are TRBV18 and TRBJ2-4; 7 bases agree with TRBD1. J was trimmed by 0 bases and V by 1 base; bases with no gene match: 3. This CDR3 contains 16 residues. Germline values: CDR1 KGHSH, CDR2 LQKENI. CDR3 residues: CASSPQGGLAKNIQYF. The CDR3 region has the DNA TGTGCCAGCTCACCACAAGGGGGCTTAGCCAAAAACATTCAGTACTTC. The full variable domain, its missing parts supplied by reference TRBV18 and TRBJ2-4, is NAGVMQNPRHLVRRRGQEARLRCSPMKGHSHVYWYRQLPEEGLKFMVYLQKENIIDESGMPKERFSAEFPKEGPSILRIQQVVRGDSAAYFCASSPQGGLAKNIQYFGAGTRLSVL.

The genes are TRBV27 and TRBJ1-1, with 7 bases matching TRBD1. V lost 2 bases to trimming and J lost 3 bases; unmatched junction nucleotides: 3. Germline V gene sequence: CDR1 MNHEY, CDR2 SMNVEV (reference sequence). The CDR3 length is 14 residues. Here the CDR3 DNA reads TGTGCCAGCAGTTTACAGGGGGGGCACACTGAAGCTTTCTTT. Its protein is CASSLQGGHTEAFF.

The CDR3 is CASSLIWWGFCEQYF. CDR3 DNA: TGTGCCAGCAGCTTAATATGGTGGGGTTTCTGCGAGCAGTACTTC. This chain links TRBV7-3 with TRBJ2-7; D is unclear. CDR1 and CDR2 (germline): SGHTA, FQGTGA. The CDR3 spans 15 residues. The ends were cut back, 1 base at V and 6 bases at J, with 16 bases in the middle. The variable domain in full, with the rest retrieved from reference TRBV7-3 and TRBJ2-7, is GAGVSQTPSNKVTEKGKYVELRCDPISGHTALYWYRQSLGQGPEFLIYFQGTGAADDSGLPNDRFFAVRPEGSVSTLKIQRTERGDSAVYLCASSLIWWGFCEQYFGPGTRLTVT.

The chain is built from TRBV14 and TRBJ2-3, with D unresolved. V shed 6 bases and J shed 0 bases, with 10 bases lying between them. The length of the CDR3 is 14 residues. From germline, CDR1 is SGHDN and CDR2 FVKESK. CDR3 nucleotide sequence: TGTGCCAGCAGTCGGATTCCCAGCACAGATACGCAGTATTTT. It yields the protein CASSRIPSTDTQYF.

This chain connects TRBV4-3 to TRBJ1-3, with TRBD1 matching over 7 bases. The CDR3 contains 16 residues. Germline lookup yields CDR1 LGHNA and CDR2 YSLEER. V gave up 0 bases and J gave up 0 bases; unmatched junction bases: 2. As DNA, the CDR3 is TGCGCCAGCAGCCAAGAGTGGGACAGCTCTGGAAACACCATATATTTT. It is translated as CASSQEWDSSGNTIYF.

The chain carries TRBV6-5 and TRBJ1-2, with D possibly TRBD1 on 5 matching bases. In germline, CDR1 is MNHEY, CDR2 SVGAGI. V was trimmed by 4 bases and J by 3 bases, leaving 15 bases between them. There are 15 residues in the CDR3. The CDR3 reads CASSSLVRADYGYTF. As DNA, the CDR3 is TGTGCCAGCAGTTCCCTTGTCAGGGCGGACTATGGCTACACCTTC.

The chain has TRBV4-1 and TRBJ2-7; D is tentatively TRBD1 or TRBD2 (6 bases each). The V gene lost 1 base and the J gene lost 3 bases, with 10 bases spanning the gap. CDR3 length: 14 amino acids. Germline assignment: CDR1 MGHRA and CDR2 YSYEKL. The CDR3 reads CASSQGGALYEQYF. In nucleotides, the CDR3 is TGCGCCAGCAGCCAAGGGGGGGCCCTCTACGAGCAGTACTTC.

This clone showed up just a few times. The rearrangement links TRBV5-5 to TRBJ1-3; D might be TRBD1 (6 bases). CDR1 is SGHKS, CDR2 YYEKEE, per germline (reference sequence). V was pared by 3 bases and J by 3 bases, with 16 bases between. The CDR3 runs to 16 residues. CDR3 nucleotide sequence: TGTGCCAGCAGCTCGAACAGGGACGCTCTTGGAAACACCATATATTTT. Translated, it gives CASSSNRDALGNTIYF.

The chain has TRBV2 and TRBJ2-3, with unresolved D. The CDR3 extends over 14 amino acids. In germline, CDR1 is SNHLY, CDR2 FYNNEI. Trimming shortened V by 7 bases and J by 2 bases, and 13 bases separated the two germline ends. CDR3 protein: CASKRPRPTDTQYF. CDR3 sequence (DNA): TGTGCCAGCAAAAGACCGCGGCCCACAGATACGCAGTATTTT.

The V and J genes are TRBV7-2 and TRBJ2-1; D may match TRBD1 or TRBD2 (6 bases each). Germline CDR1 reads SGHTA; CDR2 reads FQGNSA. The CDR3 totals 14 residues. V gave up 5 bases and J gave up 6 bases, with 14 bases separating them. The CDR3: CASSTQQGGNEQFF. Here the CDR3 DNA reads TGTGCCAGCAGCACCCAACAGGGAGGCAATGAGCAGTTCTTC.

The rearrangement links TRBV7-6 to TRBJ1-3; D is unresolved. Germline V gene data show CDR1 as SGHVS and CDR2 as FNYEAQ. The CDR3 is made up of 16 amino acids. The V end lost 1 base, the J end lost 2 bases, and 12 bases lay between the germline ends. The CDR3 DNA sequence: TGTGCCAGCAGCTTAGGTCGAGCCTTCACTGGAAACACCATATATTTT. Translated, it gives CASSLGRAFTGNTIYF.

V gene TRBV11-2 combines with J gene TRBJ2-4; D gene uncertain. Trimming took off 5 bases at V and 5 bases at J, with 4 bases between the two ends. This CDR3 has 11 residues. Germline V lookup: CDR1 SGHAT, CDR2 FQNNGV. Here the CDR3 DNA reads TGTGCCAGCAGCCTCGAAAACATTCAGTACTTC. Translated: CASSLENIQYF.

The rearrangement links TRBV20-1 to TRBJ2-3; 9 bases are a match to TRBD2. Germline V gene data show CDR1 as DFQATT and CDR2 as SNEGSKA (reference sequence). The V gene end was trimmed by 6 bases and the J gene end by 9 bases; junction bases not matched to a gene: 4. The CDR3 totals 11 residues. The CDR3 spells CSAPSGETQYF. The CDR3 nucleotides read TGCAGTGCCCCTAGCGGGGAGACGCAGTATTTT.

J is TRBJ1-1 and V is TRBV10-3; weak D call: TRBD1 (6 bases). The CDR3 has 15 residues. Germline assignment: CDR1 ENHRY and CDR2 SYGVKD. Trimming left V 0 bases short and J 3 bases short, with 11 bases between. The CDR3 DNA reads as TGTGCCATCAGTGAGTCGGGGGGGCAGGACACTGAAGCTTTCTTT. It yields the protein CAISESGGQDTEAFF.

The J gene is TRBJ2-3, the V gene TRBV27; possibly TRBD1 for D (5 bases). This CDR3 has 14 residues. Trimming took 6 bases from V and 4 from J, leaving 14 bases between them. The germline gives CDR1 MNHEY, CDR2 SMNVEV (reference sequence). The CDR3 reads CASRLAGLPDTQYF. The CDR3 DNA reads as TGTGCCAGCAGGCTTGCAGGGCTCCCAGATACGCAGTATTTT.

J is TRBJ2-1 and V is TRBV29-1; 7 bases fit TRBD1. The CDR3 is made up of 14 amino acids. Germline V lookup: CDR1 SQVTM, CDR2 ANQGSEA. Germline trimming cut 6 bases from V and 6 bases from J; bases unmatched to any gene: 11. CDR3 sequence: CSVAETGAVNEQFF. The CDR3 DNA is TGCAGCGTGGCCGAAACAGGGGCGGTCAATGAGCAGTTCTTC.

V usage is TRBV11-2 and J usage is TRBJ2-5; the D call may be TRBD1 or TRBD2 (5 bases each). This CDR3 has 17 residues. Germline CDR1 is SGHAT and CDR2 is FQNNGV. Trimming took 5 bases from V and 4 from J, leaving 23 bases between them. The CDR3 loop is CASSAGAGPPSTETQYF. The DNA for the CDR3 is TGTGCCAGCAGCGCCGGGGCCGGGCCTCCTAGTACAGAGACCCAGTACTTC.

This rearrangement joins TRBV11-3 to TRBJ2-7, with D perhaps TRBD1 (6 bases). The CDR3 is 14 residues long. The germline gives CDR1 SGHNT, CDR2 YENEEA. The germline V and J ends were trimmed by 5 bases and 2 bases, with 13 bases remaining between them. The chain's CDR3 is CASSRGDTAYEQYF. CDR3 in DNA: TGTGCCAGCAGCCGAGGGGACACAGCCTACGAGCAGTACTTC.

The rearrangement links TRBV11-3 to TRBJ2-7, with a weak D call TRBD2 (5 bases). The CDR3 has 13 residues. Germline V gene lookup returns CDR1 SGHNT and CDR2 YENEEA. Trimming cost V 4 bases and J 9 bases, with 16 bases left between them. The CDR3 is CASSSQGGSAQYF. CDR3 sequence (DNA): TGTGCCAGCAGCTCCCAAGGAGGCAGCGCGCAGTACTTC.

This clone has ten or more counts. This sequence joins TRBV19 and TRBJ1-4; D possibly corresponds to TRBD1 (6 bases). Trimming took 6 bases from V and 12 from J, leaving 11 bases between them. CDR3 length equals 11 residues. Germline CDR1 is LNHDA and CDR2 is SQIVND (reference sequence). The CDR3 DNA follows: TGTGCCAGTAGGGGGGGGCTTCAACTGTTTTTT. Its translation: CASRGGLQLFF.

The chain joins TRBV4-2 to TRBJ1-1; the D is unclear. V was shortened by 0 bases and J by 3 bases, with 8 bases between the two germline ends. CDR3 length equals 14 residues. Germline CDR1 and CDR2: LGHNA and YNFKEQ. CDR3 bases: TGTGCCAGCAGCCAAGATGTGGCTTACACTGAAGCTTTCTTT. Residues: CASSQDVAYTEAFF.